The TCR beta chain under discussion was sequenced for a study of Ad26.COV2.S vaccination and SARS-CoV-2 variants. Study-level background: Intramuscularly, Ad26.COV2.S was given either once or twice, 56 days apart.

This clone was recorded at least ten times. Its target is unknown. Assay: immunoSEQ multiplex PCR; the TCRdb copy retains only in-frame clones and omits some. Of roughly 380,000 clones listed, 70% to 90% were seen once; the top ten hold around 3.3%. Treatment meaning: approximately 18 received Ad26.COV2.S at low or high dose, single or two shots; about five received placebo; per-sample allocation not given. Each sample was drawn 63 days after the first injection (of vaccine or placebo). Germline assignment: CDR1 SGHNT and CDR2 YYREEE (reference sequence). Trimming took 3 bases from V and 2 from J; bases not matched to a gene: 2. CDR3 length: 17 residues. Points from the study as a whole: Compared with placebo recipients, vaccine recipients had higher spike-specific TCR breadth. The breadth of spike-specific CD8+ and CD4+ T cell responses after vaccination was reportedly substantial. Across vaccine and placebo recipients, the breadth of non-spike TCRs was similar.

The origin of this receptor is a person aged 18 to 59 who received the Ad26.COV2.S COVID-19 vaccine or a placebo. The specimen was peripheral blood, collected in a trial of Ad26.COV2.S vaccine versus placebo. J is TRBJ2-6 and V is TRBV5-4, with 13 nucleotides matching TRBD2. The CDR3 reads CASSSGTSGAGANVLTF. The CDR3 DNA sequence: TGTGCCAGCAGCTCCGGGACTAGCGGGGCTGGGGCCAACGTCCTGACTTTC.